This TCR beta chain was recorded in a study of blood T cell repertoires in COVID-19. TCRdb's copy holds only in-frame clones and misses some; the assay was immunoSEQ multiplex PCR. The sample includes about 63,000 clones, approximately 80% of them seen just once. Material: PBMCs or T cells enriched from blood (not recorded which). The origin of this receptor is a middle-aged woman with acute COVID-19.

The CDR3 region has the DNA TGTGCCAGTAGTTCAACGACAGGGATCGATACGCAGTATTTT. Translating it yields CASSSTTGIDTQYF. The chain joins TRBV19 to TRBJ2-3, with 7 bases matching TRBD1. Trimming at V came to 5 bases and at J to 6 bases, leaving 8 bases not matched to a gene. Looked up from germline, CDR1 is LNHDA and CDR2 is SQIVND (reference sequence). CDR3 length: 14 residues. The whole variable domain, filled in from reference TRBV19 and TRBJ2-3, reads DGGITQSPKYLFRKEGQNVTLSCEQNLNHDAMYWYRQDPGQGLRLIYYSQIVNDFQKGDIAEGYSVSREKKESFPLTVTSAQKNPTAFYLCASSSTTGIDTQYFGPGTRLTVL.